The entry below describes one TCR beta chain. V was trimmed by 6 bases and J by 6 bases, leaving 20 bases between them. Germline V gives CDR1 ENHRY, CDR2 SYGVKD. CDR3 length: 15 amino acids. Clones were sequenced by immunoSEQ multiplex PCR, and TCRdb holds only the in-frame ones, with some missing. In the table there are about 11,000 clones, about 80% of which are singletons. The sample originates from a study of blood T cell dynamics during melanoma immunotherapy. Time point given: week 3, after first cycle of checkpoint inhibitor. Prior systemic cancer therapy, immunosuppressant use and other active malignancies excluded patients.

The chain uses TRBV10-3 and TRBJ1-1; D may be TRBD1 (5 bases). This TCR was recovered from a human donor with melanoma. This specimen consisted of blood, obtained from a patient treated with checkpoint blockade. In nucleotides, the CDR3 is TGTGCCATCAGGCCGGATGTTGGGGGGATCTCTGAAGCTTTCTTT. Amino acid sequence: CAIRPDVGGISEAFF.